Presented here are 9 T cell receptor beta chains from one specimen sequenced in a study of cytomegalovirus exposure and HLA in healthy donors. PCR employed 60 Vbeta and 13 Jbeta primers. Measured with immunoSEQ multiplex PCR; TCRdb has only the in-frame clones, and not every one. Among under 120,000 clones, 70% were seen once, and the ten largest hold approximately 10%. Material: PBMCs. The origin of the receptors is a man between 35 and 55 years old in good health and CMV-seropositive.

The chain is built from TRBV4-3 and TRBJ2-7; 8 nucleotides match TRBD2. V lost 1 base and J lost 2; bases outside the gene matches: 4. Germline V gene data show CDR1 as LGHNA and CDR2 as YSLEER. The CDR3 contains 15 residues. This chain's CDR3 is CASSQGVAGPYEQYF. CDR3 in DNA: TGCGCCAGCAGCCAAGGGGTAGCGGGGCCCTACGAGCAGTACTTC.

V and J are TRBV2 and TRBJ2-5; tentative D call: TRBD1 (6 bases). Trimming removed 6 bases from V and 0 bases from J, with 11 bases in between. CDR3 length equals 14 residues. Germline lookup yields CDR1 SNHLY and CDR2 FYNNEI. The CDR3 spells CASRPDSNQETQYF. CDR3 nucleotides: TGTGCCAGCAGACCGGACAGCAACCAAGAGACCCAGTACTTC.

The chain joins TRBV7-2 to TRBJ2-1; 8 bases agree with TRBD2. The V segment lost 1 base and the J segment 3 bases; nucleotides outside the gene matches: 2. Germline CDR1 is SGHTA and CDR2 is FQGNSA. This CDR3 is built from 15 residues. CDR3 DNA sequence: TGTGCCAGCAGCTTAGAGGGACTAGTCTACAATGAGCAGTTCTTC. This gives the protein CASSLEGLVYNEQFF. The full variable domain, with the rest looked up from reference TRBV7-2 and TRBJ2-1, is GAGVSQSPSNKVTEKGKDVELRCDPISGHTALYWYRQSLGQGLEFLIYFQGNSAPDKSGLPSDRFSAERTGGSVSTLTIQRTQQEDSAVYLCASSLEGLVYNEQFFGPGTRLTVL.

The chain carries TRBV7-9 and TRBJ2-5; D ambiguous. Germline lookup yields CDR1 SEHNR and CDR2 FQNEAQ (reference sequence). V lost 4 bases and J 5 bases, leaving 11 bases between the germline ends. The CDR3 totals 13 residues. CDR3 loop: CASSSPVRETQYF. The DNA of the CDR3 is TGTGCCAGCAGCTCGCCAGTCAGGGAGACCCAGTACTTC.

The rearrangement uses TRBV29-1 and TRBJ2-7; 9 bases match TRBD1. There are 12 residues in the CDR3. V was pared by 7 bases and J by 5 bases, with 6 bases of the junction left unmatched. Germline values: CDR1 SQVTM, CDR2 ANQGSEA. The CDR3 nucleotides read TGCAGCGCCCGGGACAGGGTCGACGAGCAGTACTTC. It yields the protein CSARDRVDEQYF.

The DNA of the CDR3 is TGCGCCAGCAGCCAAGGGGTCCGGACAGACGAAAATCAGCCCCAGCATTTT. It translates to CASSQGVRTDENQPQHF. The chain couples TRBV4-1 to TRBJ1-5, with D perhaps TRBD1 (6 bases). Trimming removed 1 base from V and 4 bases from J, with 17 bases in between. CDR1 is MGHRA, CDR2 YSYEKL, per germline. There are 17 residues in the CDR3.

This chain connects TRBV27 to TRBJ2-3, with 10 positions matching TRBD2. CDR3 length: 15 residues. Losses at the gene ends were 2 bases for V and 7 bases for J; bases not matched to a gene: 6. CDR1 and CDR2 (germline): MNHEY, SMNVEV (reference sequence). The DNA for the CDR3 is TGTGCCAGCAGTTTACAGGGACTAGCGCGGTATACGCAGTATTTT. Encoded protein: CASSLQGLARYTQYF.

This clone was recorded once. The rearrangement links TRBV4-1 to TRBJ1-1, with 7 bases matching TRBD1. V lost 1 base, J lost 2 bases, and 7 bases stayed unmatched. Germline CDR1 is MGHRA and CDR2 is YSYEKL. This CDR3 is 16 amino acids long. CDR3: CASSQGTGGINTEAFF. CDR3 sequence (DNA): TGCGCCAGCAGCCAAGGGACAGGTGGGATCAACACTGAAGCTTTCTTT.

The V call is TRBV11-1, the J call TRBJ2-7; D call uncertain. The CDR3 spans 13 residues. Deletions cut 1 base from V and 3 bases from J, with 7 bases between. CDR1 and CDR2 from the germline V gene are SGHAT and FQDESV (reference sequence). The CDR3 DNA sequence: TGTGCCAGCAGCTTAGGGCTAGTCTACGAGCAGTACGTC. This encodes CASSLGLVYEQYV.